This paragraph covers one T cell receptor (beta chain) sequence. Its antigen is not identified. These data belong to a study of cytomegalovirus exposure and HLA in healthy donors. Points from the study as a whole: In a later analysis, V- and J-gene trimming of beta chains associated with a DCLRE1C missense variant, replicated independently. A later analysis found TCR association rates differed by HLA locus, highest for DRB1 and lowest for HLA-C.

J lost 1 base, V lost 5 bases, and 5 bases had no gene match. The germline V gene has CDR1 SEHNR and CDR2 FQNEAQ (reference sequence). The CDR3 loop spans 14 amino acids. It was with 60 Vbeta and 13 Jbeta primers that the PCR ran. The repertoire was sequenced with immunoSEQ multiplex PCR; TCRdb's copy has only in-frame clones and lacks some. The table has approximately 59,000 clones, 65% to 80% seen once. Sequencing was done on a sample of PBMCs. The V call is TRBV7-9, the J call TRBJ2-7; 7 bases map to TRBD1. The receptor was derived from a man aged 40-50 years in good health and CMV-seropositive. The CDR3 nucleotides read TGTGCCAGCAGCGTAGGACAGGTATCCTACGAGCAGTACTTC. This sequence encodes CASSVGQVSYEQYF.